Below are 20 T cell receptor beta chains sequenced from a single sample in a study of shared T cell receptors in the human thymus. The assay was immunoSEQ multiplex PCR, and TCRdb's table has in-frame clones only and misses some. Of approximately 760,000 clones in the sample, over 75% are singletons; the top ten hold 0.008% to 0.011%. These data were also filed under a second study, of human thymus T cells.

Sequencing was performed on thymocytes. These receptor sequences come from a girl in the first two years of life with a congenital heart defect.

The chain links TRBV5-4 to TRBJ1-1; D unresolved. The ends were cut back, 2 bases at V and 0 bases at J, with 11 bases in the middle. This CDR3 region has 15 residues. The germline V gene encodes CDR1 SGHNT and CDR2 YYREEE (reference sequence). The CDR3 sequence: CASSFGLELNTEAFF. CDR3 DNA sequence: TGTGCCAGCAGCTTTGGTCTGGAGCTGAACACTGAAGCTTTCTTT.

V gene TRBV28 combines with J gene TRBJ1-3, with 7 bases fitting TRBD1. The junction had 26 bases not matched to a gene; V was cut back by 5 bases and J by 1 base. The CDR3 length is 22 residues. Germline lookup yields CDR1 MDHEN and CDR2 SYDVKM. The DNA for the CDR3 is TGTGCCAGCAGTCCCTTCCGAACCGCCGGGACAGATTACCACCCGTCTGGAAACACCATATATTTT. Translation: CASSPFRTAGTDYHPSGNTIYF.

V gene TRBV7-2 combines with J gene TRBJ1-1, with 7 bases identical to TRBD1. The V and J ends lost 1 base and 8 bases, in that order; junction bases with no gene match: 10. Germline CDR1 is SGHTA and CDR2 is FQGNSA. The CDR3 runs 15 residues. CDR3 residues: CASSLGKTGPVEAFF. The CDR3 DNA is TGTGCCAGCAGCTTAGGTAAGACAGGGCCTGTCGAAGCTTTCTTT.

The V gene is TRBV6-1, the J gene TRBJ1-1, with 8 bases fitting TRBD1. Germline lookup yields CDR1 MNHNS and CDR2 SASEGT. The J segment lost 10 bases and the V segment lost 2 bases, leaving 9 bases of the junction unmatched. The length of the CDR3 is 14 residues. CDR3 nucleotides: TGTGCCAGCAGTGAACCGGACAGGGCCGTTCGAGCTTTCTTT. It yields the protein CASSEPDRAVRAFF.

This clone appeared a few times. This chain connects TRBV7-9 to TRBJ2-1, with TRBD1 matching 9 bases. V was clipped by 6 bases and J by 5 bases; unmatched bases: 11. Germline CDR1 SEHNR, CDR2 FQNEAQ (reference sequence). The CDR3 has 16 amino acids. The CDR3 region is CASRPPGTGKHNEQFF. CDR3 in DNA: TGTGCCAGCAGACCACCCGGGACAGGGAAACACAATGAGCAGTTCTTC.

This chain connects TRBV4-2 to TRBJ1-6; the match to TRBD1 covers 7 bases. The V gene's germline CDR1 is LGHNA and CDR2 YNFKEQ. The CDR3 has 20 residues. V lost 0 bases and J lost 0; bases outside the gene matches: 11. DNA of the CDR3: TGTGCCAGCAGCCAAGATTCAAACAGGGGCCGGAGCTCCTATAATTCACCCCTCCACTTT. It translates to CASSQDSNRGRSSYNSPLHF.

This clone was detected only once. For the CDR3, the DNA is TGTGCCAGCACCCCGGGGGACGAGCCCTTTCCCTCTGGAAACACCATATATTTT. Translated, it gives CASTPGDEPFPSGNTIYF. The chain has TRBV11-2 and TRBJ1-3, with D perhaps matching TRBD1 (5 bases). V lost 7 bases and J lost 0, with 22 bases in between. Looked up from germline, CDR1 is SGHAT and CDR2 is FQNNGV. The CDR3 is 18 residues long.

This clone was seen only once. The chain is built from TRBV5-3 and TRBJ2-7; D uncertain. TRBV5-3 falls under the ORF class, with uncertain function. This CDR3 contains 19 residues. V was cut by 0 bases and J by 2 bases, with 24 bases left in between. CDR3 DNA sequence: TGTGCCAGAAGCTTGGTTTGGGCGCCACTCCACCAAATACCCTACGAGCAGTACTTC. Its protein product is CARSLVWAPLHQIPYEQYF.

This clone occurred once. The V call is TRBV6-4, the J call TRBJ2-3; TRBD1 agrees at 7 bases. J lost 3 bases, V lost 2 bases, and 5 bases had no gene match. CDR3 length: 15 amino acids. CDR1 is MRHNA, CDR2 SNTAGT, per germline. Here the CDR3 reads CASSDTMDRTDTQYF. CDR3 nucleotides: TGTGCCAGCAGTGACACCATGGACAGGACAGATACGCAGTATTTT.

The chain uses TRBV4-3 and TRBJ1-2; D remains ambiguous. The CDR3 totals 16 residues. Germline V CDR1 and CDR2: LGHNA, YSLEER. Trimming took 0 bases from V and 4 from J, leaving 15 bases between them. The CDR3 spells CASSQDIPLCPYGYTF. The CDR3 DNA reads TGCGCCAGCAGCCAAGATATCCCACTCTGCCCCTATGGCTACACCTTC.

The J gene is TRBJ1-5, the V gene TRBV19; D is possibly TRBD1 (6 bases). The CDR3 spans 20 residues. Looked up from germline, CDR1 is LNHDA and CDR2 is SQIVND (reference sequence). V lost 10 bases to trimming and J lost 0 bases, with 31 bases between them. The CDR3 sequence is CATDWSGVDRRLNSNQPQHF. CDR3 coding DNA: TGTGCCACAGATTGGTCTGGCGTCGACAGGCGCCTGAATAGCAATCAGCCCCAGCATTTT. Looking up the rest from reference TRBV19 and TRBJ1-5 gives the full variable domain: DGGITQSPKYLFRKEGQNVTLSCEQNLNHDAMYWYRQDPGQGLRLIYYSQIVNDFQKGDIAEGYSVSREKKESFPLTVTSAQKNPTAFYLCATDWSGVDRRLNSNQPQHFGDGTRLSIL.

This clone occurred once. The chain recombines TRBV5-1 with TRBJ2-7; D possibly corresponds to TRBD1 (6 bases). The CDR3 runs to 21 residues. Germline V gives CDR1 SGHRS, CDR2 YFSETQ. The V and J ends lost 3 bases and 2 bases respectively, with 33 bases between them. CDR3 sequence (DNA): TGCGCCAGCAGCTGGGGCTACAGGGACGGGGCTAGGTCGATCAGCCCCTACGAGCAGTACTTC. As protein: CASSWGYRDGARSISPYEQYF.

This chain uses TRBV7-2 with TRBJ1-6; D gene unclear. From germline, CDR1 is SGHTA and CDR2 FQGNSA. Trimming stripped 2 bases from V and 5 bases from J, with 16 bases between. This CDR3 has 17 residues. The CDR3 sequence is CASSLIPAGLNNSPLHF. For the CDR3, the DNA is TGTGCCAGCAGCTTAATTCCGGCCGGGTTGAATAATTCACCCCTCCACTTT.

V is TRBV5-1 and J is TRBJ2-2; D not certain. The V gene's germline CDR1 is SGHRS and CDR2 YFSETQ. This CDR3 is 12 amino acids long. The CDR3 loop reads CATLGDTGELFF. DNA of the CDR3: TGCGCGACCCTGGGCGACACCGGGGAGCTGTTTTTT.

V and J are TRBV28 and TRBJ2-1; 8 bases are a match to TRBD1. Germline trimming cut 3 bases from V and 8 bases from J; bases unmatched to any gene: 15. The CDR3 consists of 17 residues. Germline V gene lookup returns CDR1 MDHEN and CDR2 SYDVKM. CDR3 DNA: TGTGCCAGCAGTTTTAAGGGGCGGGACAGGCCCTTCGATGAGCAGTTCTTC. This gives the protein CASSFKGRDRPFDEQFF.

Only one count was recorded for this clone. The V and J genes are TRBV18 and TRBJ1-1; 11 positions agree with TRBD1. The V and J ends lost 3 bases and 4 bases, in that order; junction bases with no gene match: 10. Looked up from germline, CDR1 is KGHSH and CDR2 is LQKENI. This CDR3 has 17 amino acids. CDR3 sequence (DNA): TGTGCCAGCTCACCGCGGGACAGGGGGAACGGGGGCACTGAAGCTTTCTTT. This sequence encodes CASSPRDRGNGGTEAFF.

The gene calls are TRBV28 and TRBJ2-2, with a possible D match to TRBD1 (6 bases). Trimming took off 5 bases at V and 5 bases at J, with 18 bases between the two ends. In germline, CDR1 is MDHEN, CDR2 SYDVKM. This CDR3 is 16 amino acids long. CDR3 in amino acids: CASSPGQGIWTGELFF. In DNA, the CDR3 is TGTGCCAGCAGTCCTGGGCAGGGGATCTGGACCGGGGAGCTGTTTTTT.

This chain connects TRBV5-1 to TRBJ2-5; 7 bases line up with TRBD1. V shed 4 bases, J shed 2 bases, and the junction held 14 bases outside the gene matches. The CDR3 is 17 residues long. Per germline, CDR1 SGHRS and CDR2 YFSETQ. The CDR3 reads CASSPSAVMGQQETQYF. The CDR3 bases are TGCGCCAGCAGCCCCTCGGCGGTTATGGGACAGCAAGAGACCCAGTACTTC.

The chain joins TRBV6-1 to TRBJ1-5, with a possible D match to TRBD1 (6 bases). CDR3 length equals 13 residues. Germline V gives CDR1 MNHNS, CDR2 SASEGT. V lost 4 bases and J lost 4, with 8 bases in between. The CDR3 sequence: CASSGTDNQPQHF. In DNA, the CDR3 is TGTGCCAGCAGTGGGACAGATAATCAGCCCCAGCATTTT.

This clone came up once. The chain is built from TRBV7-8 and TRBJ1-4; 8 bases line up with TRBD1. Germline values: CDR1 SGHVS, CDR2 FQNEAQ. CDR3 length: 17 amino acids. V trimming: 6 bases; J trimming: 7 bases; junction bases outside the gene matches: 16. CDR3 DNA sequence: TGTGCCAGCAGATACGACAGGGGTCGAGTTCGTGGTGAAAAACTGTTTTTT. Translating gives CASRYDRGRVRGEKLFF.